Presented here are 26 T cell receptor beta chains from one specimen sequenced in a study of T cell repertoires in cytomegalovirus infection. TCRdb used MiXCR to reprocess the reads, holding one entry per CDR3 protein. The sample lists about 360,000 distinct CDR3 sequences, approximately 35% occurring once. Antigen specificity for these receptors is unknown. Material: cultured PBMCs, obtained from culture after CMV antigen stimulation. These TCRs come from a human donor in good health (CMV status not recorded). Some clones in this sample may be carry-over from other donors' samples.

The chain has TRBV19 and TRBJ1-5; D is uncertain. The CDR3 is 16 residues long. Trimming pared 3 bases from V and 2 bases from J, leaving 14 bases between. Germline assignment: CDR1 LNHDA and CDR2 SQIVND (reference sequence). The CDR3 is CASSMYISGGNQPQHF. The DNA for the CDR3 is TGTGCCAGTAGTATGTATATTTCTGGAGGCAATCAGCCCCAGCATTTT.

This chain connects TRBV6-6 to TRBJ1-5, with D perhaps matching TRBD1 (6 bases). This CDR3 comprises 13 residues. Germline assignment: CDR1 MNHNY and CDR2 SVGAGI (reference sequence). The CDR3 bases are TGTGGGGGAGGATGGCAGGGGAATCAGCCCCAGCATTTT. Encoded protein: CGGGWQGNQPQHF.

The chain joins TRBV12-3 or TRBV12-4 to TRBJ1-1; TRBD1 matches at 10 bases. J lost 3 bases, V lost 8 bases, and 9 bases had no gene match. This CDR3 comprises 15 residues. The CDR3: CASGGTGVRYTEAFF. DNA of the CDR3: TGTGCCAGCGGGGGGACAGGGGTCAGGTACACTGAAGCTTTCTTT.

This chain links TRBV27 with TRBJ2-7; 12 positions agree with TRBD2. CDR1 is MNHEY and CDR2 is SMNVEV in the germline V gene (reference sequence). Trimming at V came to 6 bases and at J to 3 bases, leaving 6 bases not matched to a gene. This CDR3 comprises 15 residues. This CDR3 reads CASSQTSGRNYEQYV. CDR3 nucleotide sequence: TGTGCCAGCAGCCAGACTAGCGGGAGAAACTACGAGCAGTACGTC.

V usage is TRBV12-3 or TRBV12-4 and J usage is TRBJ2-1; no clear D. The germline V and J ends were trimmed by 1 base and 6 bases, with 4 bases remaining between them. CDR3 size: 12 residues. CDR3 sequence: CASSLVSNEQFF. The CDR3 DNA reads TGTGCCAGCAGTTTAGTAAGCAATGAGCAGTTCTTC.

V gene TRBV6-2 or TRBV6-3 combines with J gene TRBJ1-1, with TRBD1 as a possible D gene (5 bases). Germline V gene data show CDR1 as MNHEY and CDR2 as SVGEGT. V lost 8 bases and J 4 bases, leaving 8 bases between the germline ends. The length of the CDR3 is 11 residues. CDR3 nucleotide sequence: TGTGCCAGCGGGCAGGGCACTGAAGCTTTCTTT. It codes for CASGQGTEAFF.

The chain combines TRBV29-1 with TRBJ2-5; TRBD2 is a possible D gene (6 bases). The CDR3 totals 12 residues. With 7 bases removed from V and 4 bases from J, the gap between germline ends came to 13 bases. Germline CDR1 SQVTM, CDR2 ANQGSEA. The CDR3: CSGGGRLETQYF. In DNA form, the CDR3 reads TGCAGCGGTGGAGGGCGACTAGAGACCCAGTACTTC.

This clonotype was seen many times. The genes are TRBV7-2 and TRBJ2-5; 7 bases agree with TRBD1. Germline CDR1 is SGHTA and CDR2 is FQGNSA. J lost 4 bases, V lost 1 base, and 6 bases had no gene match. The CDR3 consists of 15 residues. CDR3 DNA sequence: TGTGCCAGCAGCTTAGGACAGGGTGGTCGAGAGACCCAGTACTTC. This encodes CASSLGQGGRETQYF. Supplemented by reference TRBV7-2 and TRBJ2-5, the full variable domain reads GAGVSQSPSNKVTEKGKDVELRCDPISGHTALYWYRQSLGQGLEFLIYFQGNSAPDKSGLPSDRFSAERTGGSVSTLTIQRTQQEDSAVYLCASSLGQGGRETQYFGPGTRLLVL.

V and J are TRBV5-1 and TRBJ2-1; D is perhaps TRBD1 or TRBD2 (5 bases each). Germline V gives CDR1 SGHRS, CDR2 YFSETQ. This CDR3 contains 13 residues. V was trimmed by 5 bases and J by 9 bases, leaving 15 bases between them. The CDR3 region is CASRTEAGVEQFF. The CDR3 DNA reads TGCGCCAGCAGGACAGAAGCCGGGGTTGAGCAGTTCTTC.

This clonotype was detected ten times or more. At one of its ends the junction is not consistent with the germline gene, which may arise from a read error. The gene calls are TRBV7-6 and TRBJ2-3, with 11 bases matching TRBD2. The CDR3 runs to 14 residues. Per the germline V gene, CDR1 is SGHVS and CDR2 is FNYEAQ. DNA of the CDR3: TGTGCCAGCAGCATAGCGGGAGGGGCAGATACGCAGTATTTT. This translates into CASSIAGGADTQYF.

The chain is built from TRBV28 and TRBJ2-7, with 8 bases lining up with TRBD2. Per germline, CDR1 MDHEN and CDR2 SYDVKM. V was clipped by 6 bases and J by 5 bases; unmatched bases: 15. This CDR3 is built from 16 residues. The CDR3 loop reads CASSRSLAGSRHEQYF. As DNA, the CDR3 is TGTGCCAGCAGCCGAAGCTTAGCGGGGAGTCGCCACGAGCAGTACTTC.

The V gene is TRBV24-1, the J gene TRBJ2-7; D unresolved. Germline CDR1 is KGHDR and CDR2 is SFDVKD. This CDR3 region has 13 residues. V lost 1 base and J 3 bases, leaving 6 bases between the germline ends. CDR3 coding DNA: TGTGCCACCAGTGATTTCGCCAGCTACGAGCAGTACTTC. This encodes CATSDFASYEQYF.

This sequence joins TRBV7-2 and TRBJ1-2; D uncertain. The V end was cut by 1 base, the J end by 8 bases, with 8 bases between. Germline V lookup: CDR1 SGHTA, CDR2 FQGNSA. This CDR3 contains 12 residues. The chain's CDR3 is CASSLDGRGYTF. For the CDR3, the DNA is TGTGCCAGCAGCTTAGACGGACGGGGCTACACCTTC.

This rearrangement joins TRBV20-1 to TRBJ2-5; 11 bases map to TRBD2. This CDR3 comprises 15 residues. Germline V gene lookup returns CDR1 DFQATT and CDR2 SNEGSKA (reference sequence). J lost 1 base, V lost 5 bases, and 6 bases had no gene match. CDR3 sequence: CSASSSGRFQETQYF. The CDR3 DNA follows: TGCAGTGCTTCGTCTAGCGGGAGGTTCCAAGAGACCCAGTACTTC.

This clonotype was seen just once. The CDR3 bases are TGCAGCGCTCGGACAGGGGACCACGAGCAGTACTTC. It is translated as CSARTGDHEQYF. The chain joins TRBV29-1 to TRBJ2-7; 9 bases align to TRBD1. Germline V CDR1 and CDR2: SQVTM, ANQGSEA. The CDR3 consists of 12 residues. The J segment lost 5 bases and the V segment lost 7 bases, leaving 6 bases of the junction unmatched.

In its sample, this clonotype was seen a few times. This chain connects TRBV7-6 to TRBJ2-7; 9 positions agree with TRBD2. CDR3 length: 16 residues. Germline V gene sequence: CDR1 SGHVS, CDR2 FNYEAQ. V shed 1 base and J 7 bases; nucleotides not matched to a gene: 11. The CDR3 spells CASSLESTSGAGEQYF. CDR3 DNA sequence: TGTGCCAGCAGCTTAGAGTCGACTAGCGGAGCTGGGGAGCAGTACTTC.

As concerns this clonotype: A read error may produce the germline difference seen at one junction end. This rearrangement joins TRBV11-2 to TRBJ2-7, with 8 nucleotides matching TRBD2. The V gene's germline CDR1 is SGHAT and CDR2 FQNNGV. The CDR3 sequence is 16 residues long. The CDR3 here is CASSLEIAGRAYEQYF. Written as DNA, the CDR3 is TGTGCCAGCAGCCTAGAAATAGCGGGAAGGGCCTACGAGCAGTACTTC.

The rearrangement uses TRBV19 and TRBJ1-2; D ambiguous. Germline V gene data show CDR1 as LNHDA and CDR2 as SQIVND (reference sequence). The CDR3 extends over 14 amino acids. V was clipped by 11 bases and J by 5 bases, with 21 bases between them. This CDR3 is CAAQGPGIGYGYTF. CDR3 nucleotides: TGTGCCGCCCAAGGTCCTGGTATTGGTTATGGCTACACCTTC.

This clonotype was detected ten times or more. J is TRBJ2-7 and V is TRBV6-5; D is perhaps TRBD1 (6 bases). Per the germline V gene, CDR1 is MNHEY and CDR2 is SVGAGI. This CDR3 has 14 residues. The germline V and J ends were trimmed by 0 bases and 5 bases, with 11 bases remaining between them. This chain's CDR3 is CASSYSDRSNEQYV. The CDR3 DNA is TGTGCCAGCAGTTACTCGGACAGATCCAACGAGCAGTACGTC.

The chain is built from TRBV5-3 and TRBJ2-1; TRBD1 matches at 10 bases. TRBV5-3 is identified as an open reading frame with a role that is uncertain. There are 14 residues in the CDR3. V shed 4 bases and J 10 bases; nucleotides not matched to a gene: 8. This chain's CDR3 is CARSRGQGKGEQFF. The CDR3 DNA is TGTGCCAGAAGCCGGGGACAGGGGAAGGGAGAGCAGTTCTTC.

This clonotype was counted only a few times. This chain uses TRBV10-3 with TRBJ2-3; D is unresolved. V was pared by 3 bases and J by 7 bases, with 5 bases between. Germline CDR1 reads ENHRY; CDR2 reads SYGVKD. There are 11 residues in the CDR3. DNA for the CDR3: TGTGCCATCAGTGAAGGTTATACGCAGTATTTT. Amino acid sequence: CAISEGYTQYF.

This clonotype showed up just a few times. The chain links TRBV7-6 to TRBJ2-7; 9 nucleotides agree with TRBD1. V was pared by 3 bases and J by 0 bases, with 15 bases of the junction left unmatched. The germline CDR1 and CDR2 sequences are SGHVS and FNYEAQ. CDR3 size: 19 residues. As DNA, the CDR3 is TGTGCCAGCAGCTTTTCCGGGGACAGGGTCTCTCCCGGCTCCTACGAGCAGTACGTC. This codes for CASSFSGDRVSPGSYEQYV.

The chain links TRBV12-3 or TRBV12-4 to TRBJ2-5; 8 positions match TRBD1. This CDR3 has 15 residues. V dropped 7 bases and J dropped 2; count of bases not matched to a gene: 9. CDR3 DNA: TGTGCCAGCACTCGAAACAGGGGGAAACAAGAGACCCAGTACTTC. It translates to CASTRNRGKQETQYF.

The chain carries TRBV4-1 and TRBJ1-3; TRBD1 matches 8 bases. V lost 3 bases, J lost 1 base, and 8 bases stayed unmatched. Germline CDR1 MGHRA, CDR2 YSYEKL. The CDR3 length is 17 residues. CDR3 bases: TGCGCCAGCAGCCAGAGGACAGGGCCCTTTTCTGGAAACACCATATATTTT. Encoded protein: CASSQRTGPFSGNTIYF.

This clonotype has a single count. V gene TRBV6-2 or TRBV6-3 combines with J gene TRBJ2-6; D remains unclear. The CDR3 is 16 amino acids. Germline V gives CDR1 MNHEY, CDR2 SVGEGT. V lost 7 bases and J lost 0, with 13 bases in between. CDR3 sequence reads: CASTKVRDSGANVLTF. The CDR3 bases are TGTGCCAGCACTAAAGTGCGCGACTCTGGGGCCAACGTCCTGACTTTC.

The chain employs TRBV6-6 and TRBJ2-7; 8 bases fit TRBD2. From germline, CDR1 is MNHNY and CDR2 SVGAGI (reference sequence). Trimming removed 0 bases from V and 6 bases from J; junction bases left unmatched: 13. This CDR3 is built from 17 residues. The CDR3 coding sequence is TGTGCCAGCAGTTACTCGATGTTATCGGGAGGGCGAAGCGAGCAGTACTTC. It codes for CASSYSMLSGGRSEQYF.